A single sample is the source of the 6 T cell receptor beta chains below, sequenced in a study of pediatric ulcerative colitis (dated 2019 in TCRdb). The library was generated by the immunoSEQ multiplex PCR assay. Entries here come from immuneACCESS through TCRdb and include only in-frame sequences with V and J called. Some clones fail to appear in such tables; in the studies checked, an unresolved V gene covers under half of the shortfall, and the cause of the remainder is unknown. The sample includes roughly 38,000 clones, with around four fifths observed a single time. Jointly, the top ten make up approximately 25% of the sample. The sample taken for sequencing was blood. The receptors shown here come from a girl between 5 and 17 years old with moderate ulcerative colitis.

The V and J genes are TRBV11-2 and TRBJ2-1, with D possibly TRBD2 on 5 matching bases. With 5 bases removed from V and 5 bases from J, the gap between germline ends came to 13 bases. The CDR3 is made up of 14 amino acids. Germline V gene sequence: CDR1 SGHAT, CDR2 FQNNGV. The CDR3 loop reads CASSPDWKDNEQFF. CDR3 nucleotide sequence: TGTGCCAGCAGCCCGGACTGGAAAGACAATGAGCAGTTCTTC. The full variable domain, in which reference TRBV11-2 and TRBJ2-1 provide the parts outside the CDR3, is EAGVAQSPRYKIIEKRQSVAFWCNPISGHATLYWYQQILGQGPKLLIQFQNNGVVDDSQLPKDRFSAERLKGVDSTLKIQPAKLEDSAVYLCASSPDWKDNEQFFGPGTRLTVL.

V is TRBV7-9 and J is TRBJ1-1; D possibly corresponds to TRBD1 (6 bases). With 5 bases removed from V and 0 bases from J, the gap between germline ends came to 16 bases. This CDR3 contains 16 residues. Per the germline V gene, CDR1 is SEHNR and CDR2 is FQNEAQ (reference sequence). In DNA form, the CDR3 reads TGTGCCAGCAGCGTAGGGGCAGGGGTCTTGAACACTGAAGCTTTCTTT. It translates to CASSVGAGVLNTEAFF.

CDR3 nucleotides: TGCAGCAGCGGCACCCATTTAGTCAATGAGCAGTTCTTC. Amino acids: CSSGTHLVNEQFF. This chain links TRBV29-1 with TRBJ2-1, with a possible D match to TRBD2 (5 bases). The V end was cut by 8 bases, the J end by 6 bases, with 17 bases between. From germline, CDR1 is SQVTM and CDR2 ANQGSEA. This CDR3 has 13 amino acids.

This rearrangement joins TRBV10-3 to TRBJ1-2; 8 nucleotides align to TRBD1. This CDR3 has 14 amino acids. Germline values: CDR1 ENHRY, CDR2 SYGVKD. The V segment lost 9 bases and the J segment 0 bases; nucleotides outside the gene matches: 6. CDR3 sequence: CAIPGQEPNYGYTF. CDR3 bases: TGTGCCATTCCGGGACAGGAGCCTAACTATGGCTACACCTTC.

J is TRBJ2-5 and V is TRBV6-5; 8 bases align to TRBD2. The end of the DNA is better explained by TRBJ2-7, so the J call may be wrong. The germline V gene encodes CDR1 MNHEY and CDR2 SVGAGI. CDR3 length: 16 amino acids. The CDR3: CASSYSRVAGLYEQYF. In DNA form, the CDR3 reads TGTGCCAGCAGTTACTCTCGGGTAGCGGGATTGTACGAGCAGTACTTC.

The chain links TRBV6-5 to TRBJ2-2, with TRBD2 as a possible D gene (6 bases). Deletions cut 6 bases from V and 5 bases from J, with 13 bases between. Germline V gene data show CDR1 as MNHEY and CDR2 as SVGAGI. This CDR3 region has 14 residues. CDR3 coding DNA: TGTGCCAGCAGGTCGCCTGGGAGGACCGGGGAGCTGTTTTTT. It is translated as CASRSPGRTGELFF.